This T cell receptor (beta chain) stems from a study of CD8+CD57+ T cells in acquired aplastic anemia. The template used for profiling TCR beta VDJ and CDR3 was genomic DNA. TCRdb passed the reads through MiXCR, listing each CDR3 protein once. The table lists some 70,000 distinct CDR3 sequences, around half of them singletons, with around 8.3% in the top ten. The CDR3 sequence is 16 residues long. Per the germline V gene, CDR1 is SGHVS and CDR2 is FQNEAQ. The V gene lost 3 bases and the J gene lost 6 bases, with 20 bases spanning the gap. The table lists this clonotype with many counts. This TCR was recovered from a human donor in good health, serving as a control. The sample comprised sorted CD4+, CD8+, or CD8+CD57+ T cells (not recorded which) from PBMCs. This rearrangement joins TRBV7-8 to TRBJ1-2; the D gene is possibly TRBD1 (5 bases). The CDR3: CASSFGLVGDQDGYTF. CDR3 sequence (DNA): TGTGCCAGCAGCTTCGGGTTAGTGGGGGATCAAGATGGCTACACCTTC.